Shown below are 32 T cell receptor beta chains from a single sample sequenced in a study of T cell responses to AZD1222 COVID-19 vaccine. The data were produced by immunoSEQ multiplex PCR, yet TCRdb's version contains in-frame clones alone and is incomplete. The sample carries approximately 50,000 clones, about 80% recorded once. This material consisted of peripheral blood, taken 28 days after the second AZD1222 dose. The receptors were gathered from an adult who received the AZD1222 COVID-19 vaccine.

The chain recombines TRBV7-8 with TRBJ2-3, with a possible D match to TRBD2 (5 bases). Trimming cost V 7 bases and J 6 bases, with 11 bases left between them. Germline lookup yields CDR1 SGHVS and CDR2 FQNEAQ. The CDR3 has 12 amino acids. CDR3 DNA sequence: TGTGCCAGCACGCCGGAGCGGGATACGCAGTATTTT. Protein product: CASTPERDTQYF.

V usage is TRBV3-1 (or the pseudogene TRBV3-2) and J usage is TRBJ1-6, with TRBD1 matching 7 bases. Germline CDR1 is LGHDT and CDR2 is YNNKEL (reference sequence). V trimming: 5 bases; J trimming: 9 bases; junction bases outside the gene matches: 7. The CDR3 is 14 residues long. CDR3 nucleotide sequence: TGTGCCAGCAGCTCCGGGACAGTAAGTTCACCCCTCCACTTT. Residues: CASSSGTVSSPLHF.

The chain's CDR3 is CASSKNRGLNTEAFF. CDR3 nucleotide sequence: TGTGCCAGCAGTAAAAACAGGGGCTTGAACACTGAAGCTTTCTTT. V gene TRBV6-5 combines with J gene TRBJ1-1; 7 bases are a match to TRBD1. V shed 5 bases, J shed 0 bases, and the junction held 6 bases outside the gene matches. Germline assignment: CDR1 MNHEY and CDR2 SVGAGI. The CDR3 loop spans 15 amino acids.

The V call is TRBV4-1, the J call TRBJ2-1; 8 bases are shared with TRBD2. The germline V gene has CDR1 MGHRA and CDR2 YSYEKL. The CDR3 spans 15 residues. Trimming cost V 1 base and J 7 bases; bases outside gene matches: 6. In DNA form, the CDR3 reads TGCGCCAGCAGCCAAGTCGCGACTAGCGTGAATGAGCAGTTCTTC. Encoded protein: CASSQVATSVNEQFF.

The CDR3 region is CASRTGDGNTIYF. The DNA of the CDR3 is TGTGCCAGCAGGACAGGGGATGGAAACACCATATATTTT. The rearrangement links TRBV7-9 to TRBJ1-3; 8 positions agree with TRBD1. Germline V gene lookup returns CDR1 SEHNR and CDR2 FQNEAQ (reference sequence). CDR3 length equals 13 residues. V was clipped by 6 bases and J by 3 bases; unmatched bases: 1.

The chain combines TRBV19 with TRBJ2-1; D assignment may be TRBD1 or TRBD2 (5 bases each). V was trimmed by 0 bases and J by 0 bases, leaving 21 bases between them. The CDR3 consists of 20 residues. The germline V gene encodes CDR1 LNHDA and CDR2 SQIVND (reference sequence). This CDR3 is CASSIDPGSFIRSSYNEQFF. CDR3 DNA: TGTGCCAGTAGTATAGATCCAGGGAGCTTTATCCGGAGCTCCTACAATGAGCAGTTCTTC.

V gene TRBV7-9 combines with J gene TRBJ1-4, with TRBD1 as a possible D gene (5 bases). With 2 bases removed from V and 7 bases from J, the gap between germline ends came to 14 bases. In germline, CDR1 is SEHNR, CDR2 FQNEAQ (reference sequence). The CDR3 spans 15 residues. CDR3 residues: CASSLLGQGGEKLFF. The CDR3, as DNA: TGTGCCAGCAGCTTATTAGGGCAGGGAGGTGAAAAACTGTTTTTT.

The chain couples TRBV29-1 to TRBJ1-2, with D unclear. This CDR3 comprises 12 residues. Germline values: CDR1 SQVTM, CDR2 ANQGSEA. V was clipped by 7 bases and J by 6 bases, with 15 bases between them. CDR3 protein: CSAESGRNGYTF. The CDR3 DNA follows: TGCAGCGCCGAGTCCGGGCGGAATGGCTACACCTTC.

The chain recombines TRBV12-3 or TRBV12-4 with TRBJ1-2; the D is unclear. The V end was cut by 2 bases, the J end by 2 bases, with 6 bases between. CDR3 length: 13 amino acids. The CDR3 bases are TGTGCCAGCAGTTTAAACGGAAACTATGGCTACACCTTC. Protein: CASSLNGNYGYTF.

In DNA, the CDR3 is TGCGCCAGCAGCCCCCGGGACAGTGGGGGAGAGACCCAGTACTTC. Translation gives CASSPRDSGGETQYF. The J gene is TRBJ2-5, the V gene TRBV5-1; 7 nucleotides agree with TRBD1. CDR3 length: 15 residues. The V segment lost 4 bases and the J segment 4 bases; nucleotides outside the gene matches: 10. Per germline, CDR1 SGHRS and CDR2 YFSETQ.

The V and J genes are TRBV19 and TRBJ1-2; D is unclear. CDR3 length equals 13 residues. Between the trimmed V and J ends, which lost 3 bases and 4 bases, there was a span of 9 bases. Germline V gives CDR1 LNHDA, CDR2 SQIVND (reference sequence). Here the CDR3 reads CASSIAGIYGYTF. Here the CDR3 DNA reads TGTGCCAGTAGTATTGCGGGAATCTATGGCTACACCTTC.

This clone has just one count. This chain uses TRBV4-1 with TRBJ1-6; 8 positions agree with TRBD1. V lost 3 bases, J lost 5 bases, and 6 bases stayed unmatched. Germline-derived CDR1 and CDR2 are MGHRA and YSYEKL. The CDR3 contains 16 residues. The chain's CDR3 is CASSHPDRGDNSPLHF. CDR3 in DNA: TGCGCCAGCAGCCACCCAGACAGGGGAGATAATTCACCCCTCCACTTT.

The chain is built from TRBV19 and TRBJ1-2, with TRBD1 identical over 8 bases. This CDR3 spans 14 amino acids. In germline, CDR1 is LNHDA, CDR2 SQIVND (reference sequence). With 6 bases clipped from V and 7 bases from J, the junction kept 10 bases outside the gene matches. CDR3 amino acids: CASRPGQVSRGYTF. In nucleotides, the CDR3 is TGTGCCAGTAGGCCGGGACAGGTGTCTCGTGGCTACACCTTC.

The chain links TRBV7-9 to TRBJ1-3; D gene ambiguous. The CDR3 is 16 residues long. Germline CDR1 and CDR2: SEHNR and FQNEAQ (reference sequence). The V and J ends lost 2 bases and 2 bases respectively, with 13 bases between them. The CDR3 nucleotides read TGTGCCAGCAGCTTAAGGGCCGAGGCACCTGGAAACACCATATATTTT. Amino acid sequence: CASSLRAEAPGNTIYF.

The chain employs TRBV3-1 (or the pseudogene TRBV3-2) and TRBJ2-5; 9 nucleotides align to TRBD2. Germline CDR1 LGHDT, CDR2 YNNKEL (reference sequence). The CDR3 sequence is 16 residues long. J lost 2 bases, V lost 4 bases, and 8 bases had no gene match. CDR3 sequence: CASSPLAGVKQETQYF. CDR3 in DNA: TGTGCCAGCAGCCCCTTAGCGGGAGTGAAGCAAGAGACCCAGTACTTC.

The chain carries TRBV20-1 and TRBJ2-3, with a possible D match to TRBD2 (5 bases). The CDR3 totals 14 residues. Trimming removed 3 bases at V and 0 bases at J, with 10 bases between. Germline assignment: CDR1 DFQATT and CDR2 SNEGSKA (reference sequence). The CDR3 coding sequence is TGCAGTGCTAGTCTAGCACTGAGCACAGATACGCAGTATTTT. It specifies CSASLALSTDTQYF.

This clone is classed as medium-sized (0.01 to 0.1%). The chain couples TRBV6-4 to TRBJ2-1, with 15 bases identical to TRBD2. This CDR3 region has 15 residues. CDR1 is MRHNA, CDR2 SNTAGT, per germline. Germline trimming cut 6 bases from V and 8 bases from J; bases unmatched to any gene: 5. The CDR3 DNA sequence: TGTGCCAGCAGCCGGACTAGCGGGAGGGGTGATGAGCAGTTCTTC. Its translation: CASSRTSGRGDEQFF.

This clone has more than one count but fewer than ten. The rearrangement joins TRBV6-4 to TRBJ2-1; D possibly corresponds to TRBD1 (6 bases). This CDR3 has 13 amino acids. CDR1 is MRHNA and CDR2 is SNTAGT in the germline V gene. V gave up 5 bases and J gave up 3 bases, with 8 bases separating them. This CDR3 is CASSRDNYNEQFF. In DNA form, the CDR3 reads TGTGCCAGCAGTCGGGACAACTACAATGAGCAGTTCTTC.

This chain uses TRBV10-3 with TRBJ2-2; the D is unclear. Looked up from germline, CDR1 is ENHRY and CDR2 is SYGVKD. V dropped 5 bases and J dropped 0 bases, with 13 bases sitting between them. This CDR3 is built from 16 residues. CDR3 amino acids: CAISSPTVTNTGELFF. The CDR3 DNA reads TGTGCCATCAGTTCTCCGACCGTAACGAACACCGGGGAGCTGTTTTTT.

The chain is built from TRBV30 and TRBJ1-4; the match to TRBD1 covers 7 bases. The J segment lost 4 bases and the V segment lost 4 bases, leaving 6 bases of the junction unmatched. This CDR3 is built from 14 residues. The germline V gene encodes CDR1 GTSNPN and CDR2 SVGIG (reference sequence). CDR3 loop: CAWTHGTDNEKLFF. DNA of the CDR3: TGTGCCTGGACCCACGGGACAGATAATGAAAAACTGTTTTTT.

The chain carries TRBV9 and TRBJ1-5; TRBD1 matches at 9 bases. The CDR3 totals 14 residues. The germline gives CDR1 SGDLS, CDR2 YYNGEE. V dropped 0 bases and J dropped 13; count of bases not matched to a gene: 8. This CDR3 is CASSVDPDRGYQHF. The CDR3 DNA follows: TGTGCCAGCAGCGTAGACCCGGACAGGGGTTATCAGCATTTT.

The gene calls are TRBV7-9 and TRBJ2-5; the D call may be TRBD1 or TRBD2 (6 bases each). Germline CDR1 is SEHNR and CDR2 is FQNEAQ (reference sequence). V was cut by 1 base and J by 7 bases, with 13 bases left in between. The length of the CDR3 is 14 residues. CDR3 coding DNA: TGTGCCAGCAGCTTAGTTTCGGGGGCTCGGACCCAGTACTTC. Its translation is CASSLVSGARTQYF.

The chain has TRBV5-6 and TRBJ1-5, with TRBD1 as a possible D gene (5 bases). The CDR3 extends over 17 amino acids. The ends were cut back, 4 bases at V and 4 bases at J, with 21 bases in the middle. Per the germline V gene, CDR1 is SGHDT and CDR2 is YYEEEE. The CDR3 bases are TGTGCCAGCAGCCATTCCGCCCGGGGGAAGCCGAATCAGCCCCAGCATTTT. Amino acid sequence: CASSHSARGKPNQPQHF. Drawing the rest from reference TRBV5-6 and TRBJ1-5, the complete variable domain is DAGVTQSPTHLIKTRGQQVTLRCSPKSGHDTVSWYQQALGQGPQFIFQYYEEEERQRGNFPDRFSGHQFPNYSSELNVNALLLGDSALYLCASSHSARGKPNQPQHFGDGTRLSIL.

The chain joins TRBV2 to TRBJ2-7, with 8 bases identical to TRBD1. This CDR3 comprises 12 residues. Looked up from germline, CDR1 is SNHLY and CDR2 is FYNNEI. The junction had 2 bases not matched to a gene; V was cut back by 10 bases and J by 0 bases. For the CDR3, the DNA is TGTGCCACGGGACAGGCCTCCTACGAGCAGTACTTC. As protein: CATGQASYEQYF.

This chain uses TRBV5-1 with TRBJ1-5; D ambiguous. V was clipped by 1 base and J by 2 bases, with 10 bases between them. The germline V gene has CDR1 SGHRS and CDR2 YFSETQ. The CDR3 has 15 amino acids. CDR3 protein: CASSLYGEGNQPQHF. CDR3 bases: TGCGCCAGCAGCTTGTACGGGGAGGGCAATCAGCCCCAGCATTTT.

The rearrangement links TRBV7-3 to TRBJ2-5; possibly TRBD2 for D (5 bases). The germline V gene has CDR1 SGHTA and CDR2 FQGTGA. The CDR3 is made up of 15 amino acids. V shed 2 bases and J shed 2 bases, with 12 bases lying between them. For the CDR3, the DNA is TGTGCCAGCAGCTTAGCCGGGAATGAACAAGAGACCCAGTACTTC. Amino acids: CASSLAGNEQETQYF.

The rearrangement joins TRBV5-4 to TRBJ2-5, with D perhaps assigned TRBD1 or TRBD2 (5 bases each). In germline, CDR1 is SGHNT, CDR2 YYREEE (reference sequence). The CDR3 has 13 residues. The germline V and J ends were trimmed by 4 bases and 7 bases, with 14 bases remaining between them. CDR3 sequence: CASSPGRLATQYF. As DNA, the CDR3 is TGTGCCAGCAGCCCGGGACGGCTTGCGACCCAGTACTTC.

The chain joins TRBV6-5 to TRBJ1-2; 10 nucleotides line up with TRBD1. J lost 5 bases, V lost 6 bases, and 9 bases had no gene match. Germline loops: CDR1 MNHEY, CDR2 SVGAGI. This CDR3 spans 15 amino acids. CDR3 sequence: CASRSTGGSGYGYTF. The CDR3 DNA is TGTGCCAGCAGATCGACAGGGGGCTCGGGATATGGCTACACCTTC.

CDR3 region: CASSLRGEPQHF. Here the CDR3 DNA reads TGTGCCAGCAGCTTGAGGGGGGAGCCCCAGCATTTT. The chain joins TRBV5-6 to TRBJ1-5; D might be TRBD1 (6 bases). CDR1 is SGHDT, CDR2 YYEEEE, per germline. This CDR3 spans 12 amino acids. Trimming pared 1 base from V and 8 bases from J, leaving 7 bases between.

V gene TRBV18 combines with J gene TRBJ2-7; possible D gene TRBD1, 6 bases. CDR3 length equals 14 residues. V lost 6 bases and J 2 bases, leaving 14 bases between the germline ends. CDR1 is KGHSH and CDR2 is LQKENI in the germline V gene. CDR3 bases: TGTGCCAGCTCCCCCGGACAGTTAACCTACGAGCAGTACGTC. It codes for CASSPGQLTYEQYV.

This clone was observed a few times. Written as DNA, the CDR3 is TGTGCCAGCGTGTTACCGGGCACCAGTCAGCAGTTCTTC. This gives the protein CASVLPGTSQQFF. The chain recombines TRBV2 with TRBJ2-1; D is unresolved. Germline values: CDR1 SNHLY, CDR2 FYNNEI. This CDR3 region has 13 residues. V lost 8 bases, J lost 11 bases, and 19 bases lay in between.

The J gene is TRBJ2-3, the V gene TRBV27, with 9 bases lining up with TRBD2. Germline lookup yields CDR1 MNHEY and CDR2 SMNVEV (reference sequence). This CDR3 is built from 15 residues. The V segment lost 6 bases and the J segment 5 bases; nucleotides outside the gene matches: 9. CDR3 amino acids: CASSRSGGSGDTQYF. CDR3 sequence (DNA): TGTGCCAGCAGCCGAAGCGGGGGGTCCGGAGATACGCAGTATTTT.